This T cell receptor (beta chain) was retrieved from a study of Ad26.COV2.S vaccination and SARS-CoV-2 variants. General study points: The TCR breadth and depth analyses may have produced an underestimate of total T cell responses.

Comment on this clone: Its antigen is not known.

Profiling relied on immunoSEQ multiplex PCR, and the TCRdb table lists in-frame clones only, not all of them. The sample shows over 110,000 clones, 75% to 90% of them seen only once. Trimming took 2 bases from V and 0 from J, leaving 5 bases between them. The CDR3 contains 13 residues. Germline assignment: CDR1 SGHNT and CDR2 YYREEE (reference sequence). This chain links TRBV5-4 with TRBJ2-5; no clear D. Source: peripheral blood, taken after recovery from COVID-19. This sequence was found in a human donor who had recovered from COVID-19. This CDR3 reads CASSFLYQETQYF. For the CDR3, the DNA is TGTGCCAGCAGCTTTTTATACCAAGAGACCCAGTACTTC.